The 31 T cell receptor beta chains below come from one sample, sequenced in a study of blood T cells in healthy people across ages. The authors ran a second PCR of 7 to 11 cycles using a sample-barcoded 5' primer and a J-beta primer mix. MiXCR, run by TCRdb on the 5' RACE reads, gives a single entry per CDR3 protein. The sample lists hundreds of thousands of distinct CDR3 sequences, 43% occurring once. The sample was blood. The receptor source for this set is a woman in her fifties or sixties in good health.

This clonotype was detected only once. This chain joins TRBV6-2 or TRBV6-3 and TRBJ2-3, with D possibly being TRBD1 (7 bases). Trimming removed 6 bases at V and 7 bases at J, with 17 bases between. Per the germline V gene, CDR1 is MNHEY and CDR2 is SVGEGT. The CDR3 length is 14 residues. The CDR3: CASRPAGGINTQYF. For the CDR3, the DNA is TGTGCCAGCAGACCCGCAGGGGGGATAAATACGCAGTATTTT.

This clonotype showed up many times. The rearrangement links TRBV19 to TRBJ2-1; 8 positions agree with TRBD2. Germline CDR1 LNHDA, CDR2 SQIVND (reference sequence). V was pared by 2 bases and J by 0 bases, with 0 bases of the junction left unmatched. The CDR3 has 15 amino acids. Here the CDR3 DNA reads TGTGCCAGTAGTATAAGCGGGAGCTCCTACAATGAGCAGTTCTTC. Amino acids: CASSISGSSYNEQFF.

This clonotype was detected only a few times. The chain uses TRBV6-5 and TRBJ2-5; 11 nucleotides line up with TRBD1. Per the germline V gene, CDR1 is MNHEY and CDR2 is SVGAGI. The J segment lost 5 bases and the V segment lost 6 bases, leaving 8 bases of the junction unmatched. CDR3 length: 15 amino acids. In nucleotides, the CDR3 is TGTGCCAGCAGGAGGGACAGGGGGGGATGGGAGACCCAGTACTTC. Encoded protein: CASRRDRGGWETQYF.

CDR3 in DNA: TGCAGTGCACCAACAGGGGGAGCAGGCTATGGCTACACCTTC. As protein: CSAPTGGAGYGYTF. This rearrangement joins TRBV20-1 to TRBJ1-2, with TRBD1 matching over 8 bases. The CDR3 spans 14 residues. V shed 6 bases and J 4 bases; nucleotides not matched to a gene: 10. Germline lookup yields CDR1 DFQATT and CDR2 SNEGSKA (reference sequence).

This chain links TRBV6-6 with TRBJ1-4; D may be TRBD1 (6 bases). CDR1 and CDR2 from the germline V gene are MNHNY and SVGAGI (reference sequence). Deletions cut 6 bases from V and 6 bases from J, with 11 bases between. This CDR3 is 13 amino acids long. This chain's CDR3 is CASRKDRYEKLFF. CDR3 sequence (DNA): TGTGCCAGCAGGAAAGACAGGTATGAAAAACTGTTTTTT.

This clonotype appeared many times. The CDR3 spells CASSSLAGFDTDTQYF. The CDR3 nucleotides are TGTGCCAGCAGCTCCTTAGCGGGATTTGACACAGATACGCAGTATTTT. The rearrangement joins TRBV7-2 to TRBJ2-3; 8 bases map to TRBD2. Germline values: CDR1 SGHTA, CDR2 FQGNSA. The CDR3 runs 16 residues. V shed 4 bases, J shed 2 bases, and the junction held 8 bases outside the gene matches.

The chain carries TRBV28 and TRBJ2-3, with 10 bases that match TRBD1. V shed 6 bases, J shed 0 bases, and the junction held 12 bases outside the gene matches. The CDR3 length is 18 residues. Germline V CDR1 and CDR2: MDHEN, SYDVKM. DNA for the CDR3: TGTGCCAGCAGCCTTCCCGGGACAGGGGTCATAAGCACAGATACGCAGTATTTT. Amino acid sequence: CASSLPGTGVISTDTQYF.

The V call is TRBV15, the J call TRBJ2-5, with 14 bases lining up with TRBD2. Germline values: CDR1 LNHNV, CDR2 YYDKDF (reference sequence). With V trimmed by 4 bases and J by 4 bases, 2 bases remained unmatched. The CDR3 length is 15 residues. CDR3 protein: CATSTGLAGGETQYF. CDR3 sequence (DNA): TGTGCCACCAGCACTGGACTAGCGGGGGGAGAGACCCAGTACTTC.

As for this clonotype: Given a much more abundant clone one base away, this may be a read error. The chain couples TRBV29-1 to TRBJ2-7; 8 bases agree with TRBD1. Trimming took 6 bases from V and 7 from J; bases not matched to a gene: 11. CDR1 and CDR2 from the germline V gene are SQVTM and ANQGSEA. The CDR3 covers 13 residues. In DNA form, the CDR3 reads TGCAGCGTGAAGGACAGGGCCGAGGATGAGCAGTACTTC. Its protein product is CSVKDRAEDEQYF.

This clonotype has just a few counts. The rearrangement links TRBV12-3 or TRBV12-4 to TRBJ1-5, with 7 bases that match TRBD1. This CDR3 is built from 15 residues. With V trimmed by 5 bases and J by 6 bases, 10 bases remained unmatched. CDR3 sequence reads: CASSVQGSVSQPQHF. CDR3 in DNA: TGTGCCAGCAGTGTACAGGGGTCGGTAAGTCAGCCCCAGCATTTT.

This clonotype has more than one count but fewer than ten. The rearrangement joins TRBV19 to TRBJ1-2, with D perhaps matching TRBD1 (5 bases). Germline V gives CDR1 LNHDA, CDR2 SQIVND (reference sequence). The CDR3 sequence is 13 residues long. V was clipped by 5 bases and J by 4 bases, with 11 bases between them. CDR3 protein: CASSDLGAYGYTF. In nucleotides, the CDR3 is TGTGCCAGTAGTGACCTCGGGGCCTATGGCTACACCTTC.

This clonotype occurred many times. V and J are TRBV9 and TRBJ2-7; the D gene is possibly TRBD2 (6 bases). In germline, CDR1 is SGDLS, CDR2 YYNGEE. Trimming removed 4 bases from V and 1 base from J, with 15 bases in between. The length of the CDR3 is 15 residues. CDR3 in amino acids: CASSPRGTPSYEQYF. The CDR3 nucleotides read TGTGCCAGCAGCCCTCGAGGGACTCCTTCCTACGAGCAGTACTTC.

There are a few counts of this clonotype. V gene TRBV3-1 combines with J gene TRBJ2-1, with 13 bases fitting TRBD2. CDR1 and CDR2 (germline): LGHDT, YNNKEL (reference sequence). V was clipped by 4 bases and J by 8 bases; unmatched bases: 14. The CDR3 extends over 18 amino acids. The CDR3 DNA follows: TGTGCCAGCAGCCTCCTACAGGGTCGACTAGCGGGGGGTGATGAGCAGTTCTTC. The encoded protein is CASSLLQGRLAGGDEQFF.

V usage is TRBV20-1 and J usage is TRBJ1-2; 11 positions match TRBD1. Looked up from germline, CDR1 is DFQATT and CDR2 is SNEGSKA (reference sequence). The J segment lost 8 bases and the V segment lost 5 bases, leaving 4 bases of the junction unmatched. The CDR3 is 12 residues long. The CDR3 spells CSAGTGGLGYTF. The CDR3 DNA is TGCAGTGCTGGGACAGGGGGGCTCGGCTACACCTTC.

The chain combines TRBV13 with TRBJ1-2, with 8 bases fitting TRBD1. Trimming cost V 6 bases and J 7 bases; bases outside gene matches: 7. CDR1 and CDR2 (germline): PRHDT, FYEKMQ (reference sequence). The CDR3 is 13 amino acids. The CDR3 DNA follows: TGTGCCAGCAGGTCGGACAGGGCTGGTGGCTACACCTTC. Amino acid sequence: CASRSDRAGGYTF.

J is TRBJ1-1 and V is TRBV5-1; D is unresolved. Germline CDR1 is SGHRS and CDR2 is YFSETQ. Trimming cost V 0 bases and J 1 base, with 10 bases left between them. CDR3 length: 15 residues. CDR3 in amino acids: CASSLDPARNTEAFF. CDR3 nucleotides: TGCGCCAGCAGCTTGGACCCAGCCAGGAACACTGAAGCTTTCTTT.

The rearrangement joins TRBV3-1 to TRBJ1-2; 11 bases match TRBD1. Germline CDR1 and CDR2: LGHDT and YNNKEL (reference sequence). With V trimmed by 1 base and J by 7 bases, 14 bases remained unmatched. This CDR3 comprises 18 residues. This CDR3 reads CASSQGYGQGAGGGGYTF. Here the CDR3 DNA reads TGTGCCAGCAGCCAAGGATACGGACAGGGGGCTGGCGGTGGTGGCTACACCTTC.

This clonotype was observed a few times. This chain joins TRBV7-2 and TRBJ2-3; 13 bases are a match to TRBD2. This CDR3 spans 19 amino acids. Germline V gene data show CDR1 as SGHTA and CDR2 as FQGNSA. After removal of 3 bases from V and 2 bases from J, the junction contained 11 bases not matched to a gene. This CDR3 reads CASSFLGLAGKTFTDTQYF. The CDR3 region has the DNA TGTGCCAGCAGCTTCTTGGGACTAGCGGGAAAAACCTTCACAGATACGCAGTATTTT.

This rearrangement joins TRBV29-1 to TRBJ2-2; tentative D call: TRBD1 (5 bases). Trimming left V 4 bases short and J 6 bases short, with 9 bases between. Germline lookup yields CDR1 SQVTM and CDR2 ANQGSEA. The CDR3 is 12 amino acids. This chain's CDR3 is CSVARVAGELFF. CDR3 sequence (DNA): TGCAGCGTTGCCAGGGTTGCCGGGGAGCTGTTTTTT.

This clonotype was seen a handful of times. This chain connects TRBV5-1 to TRBJ2-2, with 10 bases lining up with TRBD2. The V and J ends lost 0 bases and 3 bases, in that order; junction bases with no gene match: 5. Germline V gene lookup returns CDR1 SGHRS and CDR2 YFSETQ. The CDR3 totals 17 residues. CDR3 in DNA: TGCGCCAGCAGCTTGGCCAGGACTAGCGGTTACACCGGGGAGCTGTTTTTT. Residues: CASSLARTSGYTGELFF.

V is TRBV4-2 and J is TRBJ2-3; 9 positions agree with TRBD2. With 0 bases clipped from V and 4 bases from J, the junction kept 11 bases outside the gene matches. This CDR3 is built from 18 residues. Germline lookup yields CDR1 LGHNA and CDR2 YNFKEQ. The CDR3 reads CASSQDSSGNQGADTQYF. CDR3 nucleotides: TGTGCCAGCAGCCAAGACTCTAGCGGGAACCAAGGGGCAGATACGCAGTATTTT.

This clonotype was detected many times. V usage is TRBV6-2 or TRBV6-3 and J usage is TRBJ2-1; 11 bases line up with TRBD2. Germline V gene sequence: CDR1 MNHEY, CDR2 SVGEGT. This CDR3 spans 13 amino acids. V gave up 10 bases and J gave up 9 bases; unmatched junction bases: 8. In DNA form, the CDR3 reads TGTGCCACCCCAACTAGCGGGAGTAGTGAGCAGTTCTTC. Translating gives CATPTSGSSEQFF.

The V call is TRBV7-9, the J call TRBJ1-2; TRBD1 is a possible D gene (5 bases). CDR1 is SEHNR, CDR2 FQNEAQ, per germline (reference sequence). The CDR3 loop spans 18 amino acids. The V gene lost 0 bases and the J gene lost 3 bases, with 20 bases spanning the gap. This chain's CDR3 is CASSLAQKLGHRYYGYTF. In DNA, the CDR3 is TGTGCCAGCAGCTTAGCGCAAAAACTAGGACACCGGTACTATGGCTACACCTTC.

This clonotype was counted many times. The chain couples TRBV4-2 to TRBJ1-2; D unclear. The CDR3 has 12 amino acids. Germline V gene data show CDR1 as LGHNA and CDR2 as YNFKEQ. V gave up 0 bases and J gave up 11 bases, with 10 bases separating them. The chain's CDR3 is CASSQDGERYTF. The CDR3 DNA is TGTGCCAGCAGCCAAGATGGGGAGAGATACACCTTC.

The V call is TRBV29-1, the J call TRBJ2-3; maybe TRBD2 (6 bases). Trimming shortened V by 4 bases and J by 2 bases, and 16 bases separated the two germline ends. The CDR3 contains 15 residues. Germline loops: CDR1 SQVTM, CDR2 ANQGSEA. The CDR3 here is CSVGFGAGYTDTQYF. Here the CDR3 DNA reads TGCAGCGTTGGATTTGGGGCGGGGTACACAGATACGCAGTATTTT.

This clonotype has a count of ten or more. The chain uses TRBV24-1 and TRBJ2-1; 10 bases line up with TRBD2. The CDR3 is 15 amino acids. Per the germline V gene, CDR1 is KGHDR and CDR2 is SFDVKD. The V and J ends lost 7 bases and 5 bases, in that order; junction bases with no gene match: 7. CDR3 nucleotides: TGTGCCACCAGGGCGAGCGGGAGGGGCGACAATGAGCAGTTCTTC. Amino acids: CATRASGRGDNEQFF.

J is TRBJ2-7 and V is TRBV4-3; D may be TRBD2 (5 bases). The CDR3 covers 15 residues. The V end lost 4 bases, the J end lost 5 bases, and 18 bases lay between the germline ends. The germline gives CDR1 LGHNA, CDR2 YSLEER. CDR3 protein: CASSPEGQITHEQYF. The CDR3 DNA reads TGCGCCAGCAGCCCCGAGGGTCAAATAACCCACGAGCAGTACTTC.

About this clonotype: A much larger clone is a single base away; this may be a read error. The chain has TRBV6-6 and TRBJ2-1; no firm D call. Germline assignment: CDR1 MNHNY and CDR2 SVGAGI (reference sequence). The CDR3 spans 12 residues. The V and J ends lost 5 bases and 9 bases respectively, with 11 bases between them. The CDR3 DNA reads TGTGCCAGCAGTGTGCCCCGAGGTGAGCAGTTCTTC. Amino acids: CASSVPRGEQFF.

The sample holds many counts of this clonotype. The J gene is TRBJ2-7, the V gene TRBV27; D gene ambiguous. The CDR3 contains 14 residues. With 7 bases removed from V and 3 bases from J, the gap between germline ends came to 16 bases. Germline-derived CDR1 and CDR2 are MNHEY and SMNVEV (reference sequence). CDR3 DNA sequence: TGTGCCAGCAATACCCGAATGACACTCTACGAGCAGTACTTC. It encodes CASNTRMTLYEQYF.

As concerns this clonotype: Given a much more abundant clone one base away, this may be a read error. The rearrangement links TRBV6-4 to TRBJ2-1; D is perhaps TRBD2 (7 bases). Trimming left V 3 bases short and J 2 bases short, with 14 bases between. The CDR3 is 16 amino acids. In germline, CDR1 is MRHNA, CDR2 SNTAGT. The CDR3 here is CASSELRGGAYNEQFF. CDR3 in DNA: TGTGCCAGCAGTGAACTCAGGGGAGGGGCCTACAATGAGCAGTTCTTC.

The chain carries TRBV25-1 and TRBJ2-7, with TRBD1 matching over 8 bases. This CDR3 contains 16 residues. J was trimmed by 3 bases and V by 3 bases; bases with no gene match: 10. Looked up from germline, CDR1 is MGHDK and CDR2 is SYGVNS. CDR3 sequence: CASSDTNDRGLYEQYF. The CDR3 region has the DNA TGTGCCAGCAGTGATACAAATGACAGGGGCCTCTACGAGCAGTACTTC.